This TCR beta chain was identified in a study of T cells in Graves' hyperthyroidism and ophthalmopathy. CDR3 length equals 16 residues. After removal of 8 bases from V and 9 bases from J, the junction contained 19 bases not matched to a gene. CDR1 and CDR2 from the germline V gene are MDHEN and SYDVKM. Amplification of TCR beta CDR3 regions was performed using RNA transcripts as template. First-round RT-PCR targeting the TCR CDR3 was performed with the HTBI primer set. From the multiplex PCR reads, TCRdb called clonotypes with MiXCR, one entry per CDR3 protein. The sample yields around 600,000 distinct CDR3 sequences, around 13% seen once. This clonotype occurred many times. Patients with uncontrolled infections, other autoimmune diseases, pregnancy or lactation were excluded.

The V call is TRBV28, the J call TRBJ2-1; 7 bases fit TRBD2. Material: blood. The TCR was taken from a woman in her forties or fifties with Graves' ophthalmopathy. CDR3 sequence reads: CASCDIGGSPQIEQFF. CDR3 DNA: TGTGCCAGCTGCGATATTGGCGGGAGTCCCCAGATTGAGCAGTTCTTC.